The 28 T cell receptor beta chains listed next were all sequenced from one sample in a study of naive and memory T cell subsets. The beta constant-region primer was an equimolar mix of two oligonucleotides covering TRBC1 and TRBC2. TCRdb redid the calling of the UMI-ligation and nested PCR reads with MiXCR, one entry per CDR3 protein. This sample yields over 25,000 distinct CDR3 sequences, of which around 10% are seen a single time; 17% belongs to the top ten. The specimen was effector memory CD4+ T cells from blood. Subset: effector memory, CD45RA- CD27-. The receptors originated from a human donor in good health.

This sequence joins TRBV28 and TRBJ1-1; the D gene is possibly TRBD1 (6 bases). Germline CDR1 reads MDHEN; CDR2 reads SYDVKM. Trimming stripped 6 bases from V and 0 bases from J, with 14 bases between. The CDR3 loop spans 15 amino acids. Written as DNA, the CDR3 is TGTGCCAGCAGCCCCATGAGGGGGATGAACACTGAAGCTTTCTTT. It yields the protein CASSPMRGMNTEAFF. Using reference TRBV28 and TRBJ1-1 for the parts outside the CDR3, the full variable domain is DVKVTQSSRYLVKRTGEKVFLECVQDMDHENMFWYRQDPGLGLRLIYFSYDVKMKEKGDIPEGYSVSREKKERFSLILESASTNQTSMYLCASSPMRGMNTEAFFGQGTRLTVV.

V and J are TRBV7-9 and TRBJ2-7; 11 bases agree with TRBD2. Unmatched junction bases numbered 4, after V lost 5 bases and J lost 1 base. Germline CDR1 reads SEHNR; CDR2 reads FQNEAQ (reference sequence). The CDR3 runs to 15 residues. The DNA for the CDR3 is TGTGCCAGCAGCCCACGGACTAGCGGGTCCTACGAGCAGTACTTC. This encodes CASSPRTSGSYEQYF.

The chain has TRBV12-3 or TRBV12-4 and TRBJ2-7, with 7 bases matching TRBD2. Trimming cost V 5 bases and J 6 bases; bases outside gene matches: 10. The CDR3 covers 14 residues. As DNA, the CDR3 is TGTGCCAGCAGTAGGGGAGGGTCCTCGGGCGAGCAGTACTTC. Amino acid sequence: CASSRGGSSGEQYF.

This clonotype was found many times. The rearrangement joins TRBV7-9 to TRBJ2-7, with D possibly being TRBD2 (6 bases). Per the germline V gene, CDR1 is SEHNR and CDR2 is FQNEAQ (reference sequence). The V gene lost 5 bases and the J gene lost 3 bases, with 20 bases spanning the gap. The CDR3 is made up of 16 amino acids. The CDR3 sequence is CASSPYGTRNDYEQYF. The CDR3 coding sequence is TGTGCCAGCAGCCCTTACGGGACTCGCAACGACTACGAGCAGTACTTC.

This clonotype appeared a few times. The chain employs TRBV29-1 and TRBJ1-2; no clear D gene. V was cut by 6 bases and J by 7 bases, with 18 bases left in between. Germline V CDR1 and CDR2: SQVTM, ANQGSEA. This CDR3 has 13 amino acids. The CDR3 sequence: CSVVRLNPAGYTF. The CDR3 DNA sequence: TGCAGCGTCGTCCGGTTGAACCCCGCTGGCTACACCTTC.

This clonotype was counted ten times or more. The V gene is TRBV5-1, the J gene TRBJ2-2; D may be TRBD2 (5 bases). V was shortened by 4 bases and J by 1 base, with 11 bases between the two germline ends. The CDR3 length is 15 residues. The germline gives CDR1 SGHRS, CDR2 YFSETQ. CDR3 DNA: TGCGCCAGCAGCACCGGGGAACTGAACACCGGGGAGCTGTTTTTT. This translates into CASSTGELNTGELFF. Filled out from reference TRBV5-1 and TRBJ2-2, the complete variable domain reads KAGVTQTPRYLIKTRGQQVTLSCSPISGHRSVSWYQQTPGQGLQFLFEYFSETQRNKGNFPGRFSGRQFSNSRSEMNVSTLELGDSALYLCASSTGELNTGELFFGEGSRLTVL.

This clonotype was detected only a few times. The chain employs TRBV12-3 or TRBV12-4 and TRBJ2-2; 9 positions match TRBD2. The CDR3 has 16 residues. The V and J ends lost 10 bases and 6 bases, in that order; junction bases with no gene match: 15. The CDR3 protein is CATRRGESGRPGELFF. CDR3 nucleotide sequence: TGTGCCACCCGACGGGGGGAAAGCGGGAGGCCCGGGGAGCTGTTTTTT.

This chain links TRBV7-9 with TRBJ1-4; D not certain. The CDR3 extends over 15 amino acids. In germline, CDR1 is SEHNR, CDR2 FQNEAQ (reference sequence). V shed 7 bases and J shed 5 bases, with 17 bases lying between them. The CDR3 here is CASTPGGQYNEKLFF. The CDR3 DNA sequence: TGTGCCAGCACCCCAGGTGGGCAGTACAATGAAAAACTGTTTTTT. Combining the CDR3 with reference TRBV7-9 and TRBJ1-4 gives the whole variable domain DTGVSQNPRHKITKRGQNVTFRCDPISEHNRLYWYRQTLGQGPEFLTYFQNEAQLEKSRLLSDRFSAERPKGSFSTLEIQRTEQGDSAMYLCASTPGGQYNEKLFFGSGTQLSVL.

V and J are TRBV28 and TRBJ1-5; 9 bases agree with TRBD1. Trimming at V came to 7 bases and at J to 6 bases, leaving 10 bases not matched to a gene. Germline-derived CDR1 and CDR2 are MDHEN and SYDVKM. This CDR3 spans 15 amino acids. DNA for the CDR3: TGTGCCAGCAATACAGGGACAGGGTGGTTTCAGCCCCAGCATTTT. This translates into CASNTGTGWFQPQHF.

There are a few counts of this clonotype. This chain connects TRBV20-1 to TRBJ2-1, with 8 nucleotides matching TRBD2. The CDR3 consists of 15 residues. The V gene end was trimmed by 3 bases and the J gene end by 0 bases; junction bases not matched to a gene: 4. In germline, CDR1 is DFQATT, CDR2 SNEGSKA (reference sequence). This CDR3 reads CSASASGRSYNEQFF. CDR3 DNA: TGCAGTGCTAGCGCTAGCGGGCGCTCCTACAATGAGCAGTTCTTC.

At least ten counts were recorded for this clonotype. The chain carries TRBV19 and TRBJ2-3; D uncertain. The CDR3 runs 12 residues. The V end was cut by 6 bases, the J end by 5 bases, with 9 bases between. Looked up from germline, CDR1 is LNHDA and CDR2 is SQIVND (reference sequence). CDR3 loop: CASRLAGDTQYF. The CDR3 DNA sequence: TGTGCCAGTAGACTCGCCGGAGATACGCAGTATTTT.

The V call is TRBV7-2, the J call TRBJ2-1; 7 bases are a match to TRBD2. Per the germline V gene, CDR1 is SGHTA and CDR2 is FQGNSA. With 5 bases clipped from V and 1 base from J, the junction kept 8 bases outside the gene matches. The CDR3 is 16 amino acids. CDR3 sequence: CASSQGGSKSYNEQFF. CDR3 DNA: TGTGCCAGCAGCCAGGGCGGGAGTAAGTCCTACAATGAGCAGTTCTTC. Looking up the rest from reference TRBV7-2 and TRBJ2-1 gives the full variable domain: GAGVSQSPSNKVTEKGKDVELRCDPISGHTALYWYRQSLGQGLEFLIYFQGNSAPDKSGLPSDRFSAERTGGSVSTLTIQRTQQEDSAVYLCASSQGGSKSYNEQFFGPGTRLTVL.

This clonotype was counted between two and nine times. This sequence joins TRBV7-6 and TRBJ2-5; 8 nucleotides align to TRBD1. V was pared by 5 bases and J by 5 bases, with 13 bases of the junction left unmatched. Per the germline V gene, CDR1 is SGHVS and CDR2 is FNYEAQ. The CDR3 contains 16 residues. This CDR3 reads CASSTDRGEFGETQYF. CDR3 DNA: TGTGCCAGCAGCACAGACAGGGGAGAATTCGGGGAGACCCAGTACTTC.

In regard to this clonotype: This may be a read error: a much more frequent sequence differs by one nucleotide. The rearrangement links TRBV29-1 to TRBJ1-2, with a weak D call TRBD1 (6 bases). This CDR3 region has 12 residues. From germline, CDR1 is SQVTM and CDR2 ANQGSEA. The chain's CDR3 is CSVEGGRGGYAF. Written as DNA, the CDR3 is TGCAGCGTCGAGGGGGGGAGAGGTGGCTACGCCTTC.

This clonotype has ten or more counts. V usage is TRBV28 and J usage is TRBJ1-4, with TRBD1 identical over 10 bases. J gave up 0 bases and V 6 bases, and 10 bases lay outside the gene matches. CDR3 size: 18 residues. In germline, CDR1 is MDHEN, CDR2 SYDVKM. This chain's CDR3 is CASSKNRDRGATNEKLFF. The CDR3 coding sequence is TGTGCCAGCAGCAAGAACCGGGACAGGGGAGCAACTAATGAAAAACTGTTTTTT.

The rearrangement links TRBV2 to TRBJ1-5; 7 nucleotides agree with TRBD1. CDR1 is SNHLY, CDR2 FYNNEI, per germline. The CDR3 has 15 amino acids. The V segment lost 7 bases and the J segment 2 bases; nucleotides outside the gene matches: 8. The CDR3 nucleotides are TGTGCCAGCACCGCGACAGGGCATGGCAATCAGCCCCAGCATTTT. This sequence encodes CASTATGHGNQPQHF.

The V call is TRBV5-6, the J call TRBJ1-3; 9 positions agree with TRBD1. The CDR3 is 15 amino acids. J gave up 7 bases and V 2 bases, and 7 bases lay outside the gene matches. Germline V lookup: CDR1 SGHDT, CDR2 YYEEEE. Here the CDR3 reads CASSFGTGSGNTIYF. CDR3 DNA: TGTGCCAGCAGCTTCGGGACAGGGTCGGGGAACACCATATATTTT. Full variable domain (outside the CDR3, taken from reference TRBV5-6 and TRBJ1-3): DAGVTQSPTHLIKTRGQQVTLRCSPKSGHDTVSWYQQALGQGPQFIFQYYEEEERQRGNFPDRFSGHQFPNYSSELNVNALLLGDSALYLCASSFGTGSGNTIYFGEGSWLTVV.

This clonotype turned up a few times. The CDR3 coding sequence is TGTGCCAGCAGTCCCGACAGGAGGAATTCACCCCTCCACTTT. This translates into CASSPDRRNSPLHF. The J gene is TRBJ1-6, the V gene TRBV27; tentative D call: TRBD1 (6 bases). Germline V gene data show CDR1 as MNHEY and CDR2 as SMNVEV (reference sequence). The germline V and J ends were trimmed by 5 bases and 7 bases, with 12 bases remaining between them. CDR3 length: 14 residues.

The CDR3 DNA reads TGTGCCAGCAGCTTAGGCGGGACTAGCGGGAGGGGGAATGAGCAGTTCTTC. It encodes CASSLGGTSGRGNEQFF. The rearrangement links TRBV7-2 to TRBJ2-1, with TRBD2 identical over 16 bases. V shed 1 base, J shed 7 bases, and the junction held 4 bases outside the gene matches. Germline V gene sequence: CDR1 SGHTA, CDR2 FQGNSA. This CDR3 contains 17 residues.

This clonotype has only a few counts. The J gene is TRBJ1-6, the V gene TRBV6-6; 8 bases match TRBD1. V was pared by 6 bases and J by 7 bases, with 5 bases of the junction left unmatched. The CDR3 contains 14 residues. From germline, CDR1 is MNHNY and CDR2 SVGAGI (reference sequence). The CDR3 sequence: CASSPGQANSPLHF. CDR3 in DNA: TGTGCCAGCAGCCCGGGACAGGCAAATTCACCCCTCCACTTT.

This clonotype was counted many times. V usage is TRBV24-1 and J usage is TRBJ2-3; perhaps TRBD1 as D (5 bases). Germline CDR1 reads KGHDR; CDR2 reads SFDVKD. Trimming cost V 5 bases and J 5 bases, with 10 bases left between them. The CDR3 consists of 13 residues. The CDR3 coding sequence is TGTGCCACCAGTGTGCAGGGAAAAGATACGCAGTATTTT. It yields the protein CATSVQGKDTQYF.

This chain joins TRBV19 and TRBJ2-7; no reliable D call. CDR3 length: 15 residues. V was cut by 0 bases and J by 4 bases, with 13 bases left in between. The V gene's germline CDR1 is LNHDA and CDR2 SQIVND (reference sequence). The CDR3 DNA reads as TGTGCCAGTAGTATAGACGGAATGGCACGGTACGAGCAGTACTTC. Its protein product is CASSIDGMARYEQYF. Drawing the rest from reference TRBV19 and TRBJ2-7, the complete variable domain is DGGITQSPKYLFRKEGQNVTLSCEQNLNHDAMYWYRQDPGQGLRLIYYSQIVNDFQKGDIAEGYSVSREKKESFPLTVTSAQKNPTAFYLCASSIDGMARYEQYFGPGTRLTVT.

The chain couples TRBV6-1 to TRBJ2-4; TRBD1 might be the D (5 bases). Per germline, CDR1 MNHNS and CDR2 SASEGT. Trimming shortened V by 6 bases and J by 0 bases, and 27 bases separated the two germline ends. This CDR3 has 20 amino acids. CDR3 loop: CASSPDWATGRKLAKNIQYF. CDR3 coding DNA: TGTGCCAGCAGCCCAGACTGGGCAACAGGTCGGAAGTTAGCCAAAAACATTCAGTACTTC.

Sample share makes this clonotype medium-sized. The chain's CDR3 is CASSGQGAYEQYF. The CDR3 bases are TGTGCCAGCAGCGGACAGGGAGCCTACGAGCAGTACTTC. The rearrangement joins TRBV9 to TRBJ2-7, with 7 bases aligning to TRBD1. With 3 bases clipped from V and 2 bases from J, the junction kept 2 bases outside the gene matches. Germline CDR1 is SGDLS and CDR2 is YYNGEE. The length of the CDR3 is 13 residues.

This clonotype counts as medium-sized. The V gene is TRBV6-1, the J gene TRBJ1-5, with 8 bases matching TRBD1. J gave up 4 bases and V 7 bases, and 6 bases lay outside the gene matches. Germline V gene lookup returns CDR1 MNHNS and CDR2 SASEGT. The length of the CDR3 is 14 residues. The CDR3 nucleotides read TGTGCCAGCACTTGGACAGGGTTAAATCAGCCCCAGCATTTT. Protein product: CASTWTGLNQPQHF.

This clonotype was counted many times. This chain connects TRBV4-2 to TRBJ1-4, with D tentatively TRBD1 (5 bases). The CDR3 is 18 residues long. Germline V gives CDR1 LGHNA, CDR2 YNFKEQ. V was shortened by 4 bases and J by 8 bases, with 26 bases between the two germline ends. DNA of the CDR3: TGTGCCAGCAGCCCAGTGGGGAGGGGCGCTCAGGCCGACGAAAAACTGTTTTTT. It is translated as CASSPVGRGAQADEKLFF.

This chain joins TRBV21-1 and TRBJ1-1. TRBV21-1 is classified as a pseudogene. CDR3 length equals 14 residues. Written as DNA, the CDR3 is TGTGCCAGCAGCAGGGTTGTGTGGATACCTGAAGCTTTCTTT. It encodes CASSRVVWIPEAFF.

As to this clonotype: A much larger clone differs by one base, so this may be a read error. This chain connects TRBV7-8 to TRBJ1-2, with TRBD1 as a possible D gene (6 bases). Germline V gene data show CDR1 as SGHVS and CDR2 as FQNEAQ. Trimming removed 4 bases at V and 5 bases at J, with 17 bases between. The length of the CDR3 is 15 residues. The CDR3 DNA reads TGTGCCAGCAGCTCTCACCGGCAGGGGCTTTATGGCTACACCTTC. Its translation is CASSSHRQGLYGYTF.